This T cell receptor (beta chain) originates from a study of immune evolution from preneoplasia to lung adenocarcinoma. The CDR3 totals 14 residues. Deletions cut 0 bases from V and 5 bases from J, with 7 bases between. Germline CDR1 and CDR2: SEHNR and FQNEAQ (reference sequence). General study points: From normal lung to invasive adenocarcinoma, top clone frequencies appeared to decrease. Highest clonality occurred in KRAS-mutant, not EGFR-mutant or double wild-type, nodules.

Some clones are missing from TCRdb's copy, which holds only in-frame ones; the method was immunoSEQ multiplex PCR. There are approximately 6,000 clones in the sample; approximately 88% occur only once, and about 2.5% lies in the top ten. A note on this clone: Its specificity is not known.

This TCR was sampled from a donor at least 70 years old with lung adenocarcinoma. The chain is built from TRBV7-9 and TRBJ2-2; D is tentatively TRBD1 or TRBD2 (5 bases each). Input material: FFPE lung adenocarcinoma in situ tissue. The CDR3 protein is CASSLAGPTGELFF. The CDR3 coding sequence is TGTGCCAGCAGCTTAGCGGGACCTACCGGGGAGCTGTTTTTT.